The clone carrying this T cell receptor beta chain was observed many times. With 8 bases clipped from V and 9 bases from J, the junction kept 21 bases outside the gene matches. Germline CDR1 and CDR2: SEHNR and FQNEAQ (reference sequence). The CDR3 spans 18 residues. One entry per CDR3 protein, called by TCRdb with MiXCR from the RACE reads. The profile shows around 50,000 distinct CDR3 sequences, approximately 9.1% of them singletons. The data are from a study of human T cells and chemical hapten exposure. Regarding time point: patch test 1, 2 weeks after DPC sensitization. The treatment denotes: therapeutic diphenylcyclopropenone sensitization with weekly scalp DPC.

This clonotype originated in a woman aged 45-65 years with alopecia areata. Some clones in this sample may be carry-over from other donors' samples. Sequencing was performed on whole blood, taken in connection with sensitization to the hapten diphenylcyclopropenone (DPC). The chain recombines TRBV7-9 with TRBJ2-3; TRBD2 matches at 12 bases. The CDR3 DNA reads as TGTGCCAGCGGGAAGCTAGCGGGAGGGCCTTTCGAGATAGCCACGCAGTATTTT. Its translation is CASGKLAGGPFEIATQYF. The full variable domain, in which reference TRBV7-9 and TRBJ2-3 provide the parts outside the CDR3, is DTGVSQNPRHKITKRGQNVTFRCDPISEHNRLYWYRQTLGQGPEFLTYFQNEAQLEKSRLLSDRFSAERPKGSFSTLEIQRTEQGDSAMYLCASGKLAGGPFEIATQYFGPGTRLTVL.